This record concerns one T cell receptor (beta chain) sequence. Trimming removed 10 bases from V and 3 bases from J, with 15 bases in between. This CDR3 is built from 13 residues. Germline V gene lookup returns CDR1 KGHSH and CDR2 LQKENI. These data belong to a study of blood T cell repertoires in COVID-19. TCRdb keeps only in-frame clones here, not all; method: immunoSEQ multiplex PCR. The sample records about 320,000 clones, about nine tenths being singletons. Sequencing was done on a sample of peripheral blood. The source of this sequence is a woman in her twenties or thirties with COVID-19, enrolled during active disease. The J gene is TRBJ1-1, the V gene TRBV18, with D uncertain. The CDR3 reads CAMQNSGYTEAFF. As DNA, the CDR3 is TGTGCCATGCAGAACTCAGGTTACACTGAAGCTTTCTTT.